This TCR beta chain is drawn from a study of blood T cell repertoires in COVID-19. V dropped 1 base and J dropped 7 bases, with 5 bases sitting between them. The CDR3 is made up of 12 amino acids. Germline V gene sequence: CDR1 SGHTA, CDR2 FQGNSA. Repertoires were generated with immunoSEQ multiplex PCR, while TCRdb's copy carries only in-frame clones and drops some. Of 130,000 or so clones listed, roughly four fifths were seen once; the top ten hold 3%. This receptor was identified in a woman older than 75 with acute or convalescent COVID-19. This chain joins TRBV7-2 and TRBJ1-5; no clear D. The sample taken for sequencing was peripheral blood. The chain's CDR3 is CASSLGLQPQHF. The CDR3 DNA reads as TGTGCCAGCAGCTTAGGGCTGCAGCCCCAGCATTTT.